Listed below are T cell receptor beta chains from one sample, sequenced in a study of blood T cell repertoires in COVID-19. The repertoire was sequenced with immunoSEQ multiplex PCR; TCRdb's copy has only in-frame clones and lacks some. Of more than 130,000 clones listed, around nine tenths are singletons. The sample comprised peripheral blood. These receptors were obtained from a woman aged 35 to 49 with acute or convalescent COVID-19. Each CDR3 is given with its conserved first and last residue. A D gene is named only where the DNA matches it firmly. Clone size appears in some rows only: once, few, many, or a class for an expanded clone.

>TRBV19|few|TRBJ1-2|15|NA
TGTGCCAGTAGGCCACTCTCACAGGGATTCTATGGCTACACCTTC
CASRPLSQGFYGYTF
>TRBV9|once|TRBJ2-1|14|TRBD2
TGTGCCAGCAGCTCGGGAGGGGGAGGCAATGAGCAGTTCTTC
CASSSGGGGNEQFF
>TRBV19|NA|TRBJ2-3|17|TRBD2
TGTGCCAGTACCACCAGACTAGCGGGGAGGGGCACAGATACGCAGTATTTT
CASTTRLAGRGTDTQYF
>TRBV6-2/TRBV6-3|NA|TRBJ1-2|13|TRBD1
TGTGCCAGCAGTTTCGACAGGGGCTATGGCTACACCTTC
CASSFDRGYGYTF
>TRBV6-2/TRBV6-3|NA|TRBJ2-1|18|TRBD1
TGTGCCAGCAGTTACTCGGTCTCCGGGACAGGGATACCGGGTGAGCAGTTCTTC
CASSYSVSGTGIPGEQFF
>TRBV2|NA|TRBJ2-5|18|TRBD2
TGTGCCAGCAGTGCCAGAGGAACCAGCGGGGGGGCTCTCGAGACCCAGTACTTC
CASSARGTSGGALETQYF
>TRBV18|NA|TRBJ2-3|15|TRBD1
TGTGCCAGCTCACTCCAGGGACAGTCAAGGGATACGCAGTATTTT
CASSLQGQSRDTQYF
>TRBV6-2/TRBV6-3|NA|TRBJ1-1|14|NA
TGTGCCAGCAGTTTGATCAGGGTGGGATATGAAGCTTTCTTT
CASSLIRVGYEAFF
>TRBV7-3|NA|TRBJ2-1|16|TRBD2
TGTGCCAGCAGCTTAAAGGCGGGAGGGCCGTTTGGTGAGCAGTTCTTC
CASSLKAGGPFGEQFF
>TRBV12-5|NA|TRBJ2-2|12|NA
TGTGCTAGTGGTCCAGGCACCGGGGAGCTGTTTTTT
CASGPGTGELFF
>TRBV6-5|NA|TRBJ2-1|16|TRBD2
TGTGCCAGCAGTTCAGGCGGGGGGTTAACCTACAATGAGCAGTTCTTC
CASSSGGGLTYNEQFF
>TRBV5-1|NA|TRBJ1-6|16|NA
TGCGCCAGCAGCTTAAAGACAGGCTCCTATAATTCACCCCTCCACTTT
CASSLKTGSYNSPLHF
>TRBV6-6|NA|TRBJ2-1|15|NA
TGTGCCAGCAGTTACCGGCCTGCGCGGGGCAATGAGCAGTTCTTC
CASSYRPARGNEQFF
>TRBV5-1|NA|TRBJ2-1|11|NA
TGCGCCACCCGGACTGCCAATGAGCAGTTCTTC
CATRTANEQFF
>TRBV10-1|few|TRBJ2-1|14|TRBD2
TGCGCCAGCAGTGCAGGGAGGGCGGACAATGAGCAGTTCTTC
CASSAGRADNEQFF
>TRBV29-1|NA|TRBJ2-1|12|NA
TGCAGCGTTGTACAAGACTACAATGAGCAGTTCTTC
CSVVQDYNEQFF
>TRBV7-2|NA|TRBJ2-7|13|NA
TGTGCCAGCAGCTTAGTTGGGGGCGGCGAGCAGTACTTC
CASSLVGGGEQYF
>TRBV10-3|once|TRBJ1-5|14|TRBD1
TGTGCCATCAGTGGCACAGGGGACAATCAGCCCCAGCATTTT
CAISGTGDNQPQHF
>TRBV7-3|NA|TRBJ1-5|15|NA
TGTGCCAGCAGCTTAACTGGGCAGGGGAATCAGCCCCAGCATTTT
CASSLTGQGNQPQHF
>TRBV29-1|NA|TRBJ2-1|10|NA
TGCAGCGCTGCTAACAATGAGCAGTTCTTC
CSAANNEQFF
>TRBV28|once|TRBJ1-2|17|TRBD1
TGTGCCAGCAGTTTAGGCTATGGGGACGAGGGGGCCTATGGCTACACCTTC
CASSLGYGDEGAYGYTF
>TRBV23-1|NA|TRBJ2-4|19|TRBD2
TGCGCCAGTCGCCGGCTAGCGGGGGAAGTCGAGGAGCCCAAAAACATTCAGTACTTC
CASRRLAGEVEEPKNIQYF
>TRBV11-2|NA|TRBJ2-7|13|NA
TGTGCCAGCAGCTTGACATCTTCCTACGAGCAGTACTTC
CASSLTSSYEQYF
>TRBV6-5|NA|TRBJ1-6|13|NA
TGTGCCAGCAATTCAGTGGTGGATTCACCCCTCCACTTT
CASNSVVDSPLHF
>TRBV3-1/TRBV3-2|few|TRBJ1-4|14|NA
TGTGCCAGCAGCCAATACGGCCCCGGGGAAAAACTGTTTTTT
CASSQYGPGEKLFF
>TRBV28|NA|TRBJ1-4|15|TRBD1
TGTGCCAGCAGTGTCCTCGGGACAGAGAATGAAAAACTGTTTTTT
CASSVLGTENEKLFF
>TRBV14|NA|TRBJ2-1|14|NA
TGTGCCAGCAGCCGAGTTCTAGAAGGCAATGAGCAGTTCTTC
CASSRVLEGNEQFF
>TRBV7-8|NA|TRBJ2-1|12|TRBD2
TGTGCCAGCAGGGGGAGGGCCGTTGAGCAGTTCTTC
CASRGRAVEQFF
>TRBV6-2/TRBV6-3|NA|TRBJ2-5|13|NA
TGTGCCAGCAGACCTCAGGGGGGCCAGACCCAGTACTTC
CASRPQGGQTQYF
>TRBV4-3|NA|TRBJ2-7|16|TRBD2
TGCGCCAGCAGCCAAGACGAGACTAGCGGCACGGGCGAGCAGTACTTC
CASSQDETSGTGEQYF
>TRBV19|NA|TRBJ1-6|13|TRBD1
TGTGCCAGCACGACAGGGGACCATTCACCCCTCCACTTT
CASTTGDHSPLHF
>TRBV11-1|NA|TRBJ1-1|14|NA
TGTGCCAGCAGCTTAGGCAGGGTGTGGACTGAAGCTTTCTTT
CASSLGRVWTEAFF
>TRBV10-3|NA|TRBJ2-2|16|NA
TGTGCCATCAGTGAGTTCATCCAGGCGAACACCGGGGAGCTGTTTTTT
CAISEFIQANTGELFF
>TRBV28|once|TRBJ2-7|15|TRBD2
TGTGCCAGCACTCTCGTGGGGCGGGGGAGCTACGAGCAGTACTTC
CASTLVGRGSYEQYF
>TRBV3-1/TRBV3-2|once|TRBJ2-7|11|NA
TGTGCCAGCAGCCAATCATACGAGCAGTACTTC
CASSQSYEQYF
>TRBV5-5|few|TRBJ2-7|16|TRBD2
TGTGCCAGCAGCCCCGCCCCGGGACTAGCGTCCTACGAGCAGTACTTC
CASSPAPGLASYEQYF
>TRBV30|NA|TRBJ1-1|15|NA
TGTGCCGGATCCCTGGGCGGGGGGTTGCACACTGAAGCTTTCTTT
CAGSLGGGLHTEAFF
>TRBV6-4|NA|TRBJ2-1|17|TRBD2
TGTGCCAGCAGTGACCAACTAGCGGGAGGGCCTGTGAATGAGCAGTTCTTC
CASSDQLAGGPVNEQFF
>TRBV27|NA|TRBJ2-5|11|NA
TGTGCCAGCAGCACAAGGGGGACCCAGTACTTC
CASSTRGTQYF
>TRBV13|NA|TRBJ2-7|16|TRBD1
TGTGCCAGCAGCTCAATACAGACAGGGATGCCCTACGAGCAGTACTTC
CASSSIQTGMPYEQYF
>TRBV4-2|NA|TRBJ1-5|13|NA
TGTGCCAGCAGCCAAGATGAGGCTCAACCCCAGCATTTT
CASSQDEAQPQHF
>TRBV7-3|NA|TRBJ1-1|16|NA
TGTGCCAGCAGCTTAGGGGGAGGGGCCGGGAACACTGAAGCTTTCTTT
CASSLGGGAGNTEAFF
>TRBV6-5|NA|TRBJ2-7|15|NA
TGTGCCAGCAGTTACGGGCACGAAGTCTCCTACGAGCAGTACTTC
CASSYGHEVSYEQYF
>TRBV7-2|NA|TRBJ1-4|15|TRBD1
TGTGCCAGCAGCTTACAGTCAGGGGGCCTCGAAAAACTGTTTTTT
CASSLQSGGLEKLFF
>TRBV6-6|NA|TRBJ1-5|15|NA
TGTGCCAGCAGTTACGGGGGGAAGGGCGGTCAGCCCCAGCATTTT
CASSYGGKGGQPQHF
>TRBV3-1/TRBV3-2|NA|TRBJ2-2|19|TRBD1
TGTGCCAGCAGCCAAATCGGAACCTGGGACAGCCCAAACACCGGGGAGCTGTTTTTT
CASSQIGTWDSPNTGELFF